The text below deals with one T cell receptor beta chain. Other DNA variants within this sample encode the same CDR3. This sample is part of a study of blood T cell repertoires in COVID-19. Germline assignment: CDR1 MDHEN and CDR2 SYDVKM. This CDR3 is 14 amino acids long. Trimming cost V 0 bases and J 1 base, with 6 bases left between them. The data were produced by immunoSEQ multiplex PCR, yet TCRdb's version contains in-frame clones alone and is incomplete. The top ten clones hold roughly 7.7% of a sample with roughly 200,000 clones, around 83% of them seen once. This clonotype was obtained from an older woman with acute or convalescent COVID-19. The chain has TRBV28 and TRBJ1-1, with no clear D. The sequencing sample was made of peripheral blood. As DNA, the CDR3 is TGTGCCAGCAGTTTATGGCAAGCGAACACTGAAGCTTTCTTT. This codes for CASSLWQANTEAFF. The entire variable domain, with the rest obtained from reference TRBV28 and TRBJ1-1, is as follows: DVKVTQSSRYLVKRTGEKVFLECVQDMDHENMFWYRQDPGLGLRLIYFSYDVKMKEKGDIPEGYSVSREKKERFSLILESASTNQTSMYLCASSLWQANTEAFFGQGTRLTVV.